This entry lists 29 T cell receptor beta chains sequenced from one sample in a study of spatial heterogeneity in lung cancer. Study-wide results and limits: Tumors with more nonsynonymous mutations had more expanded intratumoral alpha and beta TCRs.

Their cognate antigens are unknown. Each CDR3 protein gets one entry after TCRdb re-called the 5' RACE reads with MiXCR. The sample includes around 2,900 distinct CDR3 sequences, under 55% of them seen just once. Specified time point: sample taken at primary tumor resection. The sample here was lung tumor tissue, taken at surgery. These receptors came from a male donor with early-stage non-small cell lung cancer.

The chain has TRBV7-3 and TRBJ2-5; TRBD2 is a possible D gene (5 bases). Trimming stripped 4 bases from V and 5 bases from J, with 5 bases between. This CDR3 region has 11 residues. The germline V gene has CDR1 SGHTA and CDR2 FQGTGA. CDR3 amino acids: CASSSGETQYF. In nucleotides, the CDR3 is TGTGCCAGCAGCTCGGGGGAGACCCAGTACTTC.

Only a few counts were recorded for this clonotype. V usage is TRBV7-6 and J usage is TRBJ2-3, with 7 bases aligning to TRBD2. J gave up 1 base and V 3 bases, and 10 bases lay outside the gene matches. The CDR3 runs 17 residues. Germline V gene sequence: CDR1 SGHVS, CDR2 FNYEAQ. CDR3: CASSFDPGAGGTDTQYF. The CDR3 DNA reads TGTGCCAGCAGCTTCGACCCTGGGGCGGGGGGCACAGATACGCAGTATTTT.

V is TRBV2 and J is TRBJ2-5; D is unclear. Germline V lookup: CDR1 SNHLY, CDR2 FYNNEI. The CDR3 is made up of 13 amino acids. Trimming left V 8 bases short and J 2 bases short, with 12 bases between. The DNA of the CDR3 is TGTGCCAGCGGGCCCCAGGCTCAAGAGACCCAGTACTTC. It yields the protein CASGPQAQETQYF.

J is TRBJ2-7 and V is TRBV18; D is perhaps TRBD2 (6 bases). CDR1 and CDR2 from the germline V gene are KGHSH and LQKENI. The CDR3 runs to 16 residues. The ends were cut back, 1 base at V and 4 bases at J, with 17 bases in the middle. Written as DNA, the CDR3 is TGTGCCAGCTCACCACGGGGCCAAGGGAGGAATTACGAGCAGTACTTC. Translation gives CASSPRGQGRNYEQYF.

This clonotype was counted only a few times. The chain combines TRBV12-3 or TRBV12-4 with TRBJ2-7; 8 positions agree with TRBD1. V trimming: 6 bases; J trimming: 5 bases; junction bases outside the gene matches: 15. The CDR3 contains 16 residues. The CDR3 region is CASSHPKAGGIHEQYF. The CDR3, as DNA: TGTGCCAGCAGCCACCCCAAGGCAGGGGGCATCCACGAGCAGTACTTC.

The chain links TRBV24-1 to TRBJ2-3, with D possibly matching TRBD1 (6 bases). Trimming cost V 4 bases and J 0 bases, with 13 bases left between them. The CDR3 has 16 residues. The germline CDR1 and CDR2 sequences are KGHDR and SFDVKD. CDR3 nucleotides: TGTGCCACCAGTGACTCAGGGGTGGCTAGCACAGATACGCAGTATTTT. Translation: CATSDSGVASTDTQYF.

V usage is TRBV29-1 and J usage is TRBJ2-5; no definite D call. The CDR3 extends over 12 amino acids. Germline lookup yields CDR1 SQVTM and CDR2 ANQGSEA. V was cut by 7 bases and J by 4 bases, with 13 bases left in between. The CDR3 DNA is TGCAGCGCAGTCGGTGGGCTAGAGACCCAGTACTTC. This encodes CSAVGGLETQYF.

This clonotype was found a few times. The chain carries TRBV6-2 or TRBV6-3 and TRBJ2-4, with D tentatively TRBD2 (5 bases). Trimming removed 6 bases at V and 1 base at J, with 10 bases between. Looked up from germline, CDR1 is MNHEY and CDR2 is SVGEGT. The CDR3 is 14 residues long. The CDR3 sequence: CASRDSPAKNIQYF. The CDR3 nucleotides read TGTGCCAGCAGGGACTCCCCTGCCAAAAACATTCAGTACTTC.

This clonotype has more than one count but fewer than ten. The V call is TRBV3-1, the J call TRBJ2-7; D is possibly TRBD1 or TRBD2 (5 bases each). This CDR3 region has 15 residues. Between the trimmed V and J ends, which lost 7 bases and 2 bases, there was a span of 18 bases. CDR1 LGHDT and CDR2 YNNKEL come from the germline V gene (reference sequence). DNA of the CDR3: TGTGCCAGCACTCTGAGACCGGGACCCACCTACGAGCAGTACTTC. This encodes CASTLRPGPTYEQYF.

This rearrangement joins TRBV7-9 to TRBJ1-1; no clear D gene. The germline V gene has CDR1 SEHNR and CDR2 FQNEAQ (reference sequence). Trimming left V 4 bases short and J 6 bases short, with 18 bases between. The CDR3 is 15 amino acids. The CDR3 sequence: CASSSPYLDEAEAFF. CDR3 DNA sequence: TGTGCCAGCAGCTCTCCGTATCTTGATGAGGCTGAAGCTTTCTTT.

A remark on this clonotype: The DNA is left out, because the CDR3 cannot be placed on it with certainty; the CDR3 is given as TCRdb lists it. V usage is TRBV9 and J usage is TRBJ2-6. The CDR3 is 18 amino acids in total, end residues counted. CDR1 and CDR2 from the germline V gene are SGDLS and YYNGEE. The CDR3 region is CASSVGAAVASGANVLIF.

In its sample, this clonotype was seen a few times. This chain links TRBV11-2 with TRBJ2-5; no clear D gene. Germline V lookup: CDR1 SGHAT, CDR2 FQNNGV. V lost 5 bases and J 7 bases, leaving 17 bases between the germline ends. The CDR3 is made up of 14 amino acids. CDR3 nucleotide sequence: TGTGCCAGCAGCGGATCACAAGCGTGGGGGACCCAGTACTTC. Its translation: CASSGSQAWGTQYF.

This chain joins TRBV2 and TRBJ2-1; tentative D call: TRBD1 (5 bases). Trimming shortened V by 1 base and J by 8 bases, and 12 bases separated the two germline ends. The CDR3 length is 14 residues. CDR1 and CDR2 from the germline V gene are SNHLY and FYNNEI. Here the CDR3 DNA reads TGTGCCAGCAGTGAAGACAGGCTAACCCATGAGCAGTTCTTC. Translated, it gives CASSEDRLTHEQFF.

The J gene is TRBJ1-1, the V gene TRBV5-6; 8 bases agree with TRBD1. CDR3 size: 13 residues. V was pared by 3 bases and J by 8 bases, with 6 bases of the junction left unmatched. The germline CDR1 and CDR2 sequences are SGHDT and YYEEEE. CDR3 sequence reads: CASSWGTGEEAFF. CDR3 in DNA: TGTGCCAGCAGCTGGGGGACAGGCGAGGAAGCTTTCTTT.

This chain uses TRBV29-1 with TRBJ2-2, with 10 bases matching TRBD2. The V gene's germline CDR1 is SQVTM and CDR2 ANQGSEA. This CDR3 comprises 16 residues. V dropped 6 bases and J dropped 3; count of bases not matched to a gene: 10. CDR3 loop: CSVTPGLADHTGELFF. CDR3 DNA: TGCAGCGTGACGCCCGGACTAGCGGATCACACCGGGGAGCTGTTTTTT.

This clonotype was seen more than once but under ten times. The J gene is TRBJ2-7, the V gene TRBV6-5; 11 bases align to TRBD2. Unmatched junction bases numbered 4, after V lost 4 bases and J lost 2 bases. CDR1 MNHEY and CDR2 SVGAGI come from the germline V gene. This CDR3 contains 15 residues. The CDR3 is CASSSGTSGPYEQYF. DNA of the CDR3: TGTGCCAGCAGTTCGGGGACTAGCGGCCCCTACGAGCAGTACTTC.

CDR3 residues: CASSLGVGNSYEQYF. CDR3 DNA sequence: TGTGCCAGCAGCTTAGGAGTAGGGAACTCCTACGAGCAGTACTTC. The rearrangement joins TRBV13 to TRBJ2-7, with unresolved D. Germline CDR1 and CDR2: PRHDT and FYEKMQ (reference sequence). This CDR3 spans 15 amino acids. Trimming pared 0 bases from V and 0 bases from J, leaving 9 bases between.

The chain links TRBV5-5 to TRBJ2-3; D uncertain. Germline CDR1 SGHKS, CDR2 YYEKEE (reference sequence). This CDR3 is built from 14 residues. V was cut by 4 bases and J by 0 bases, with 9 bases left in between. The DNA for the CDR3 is TGTGCCAGCAGCCCAGCACCTAGCACAGATACGCAGTATTTT. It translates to CASSPAPSTDTQYF.

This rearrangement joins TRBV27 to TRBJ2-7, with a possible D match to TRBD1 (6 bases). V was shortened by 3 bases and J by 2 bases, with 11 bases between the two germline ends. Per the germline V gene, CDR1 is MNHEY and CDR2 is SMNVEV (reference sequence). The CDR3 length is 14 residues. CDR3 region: CASSFEGVAYEQYF. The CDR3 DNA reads TGTGCCAGCAGTTTCGAGGGGGTGGCCTACGAGCAGTACTTC.

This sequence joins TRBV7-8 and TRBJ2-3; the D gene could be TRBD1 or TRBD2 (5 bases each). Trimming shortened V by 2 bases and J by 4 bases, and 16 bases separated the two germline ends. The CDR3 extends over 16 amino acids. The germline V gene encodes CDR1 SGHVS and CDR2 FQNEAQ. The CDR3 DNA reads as TGTGCCAGCAGCTTACGGCACCTGGGGGACCCAGATACGCAGTATTTT. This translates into CASSLRHLGDPDTQYF. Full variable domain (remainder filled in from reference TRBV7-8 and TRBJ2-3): GAGVSQSPRYKVAKRGQDVALRCDPISGHVSLFWYQQALGQGPEFLTYFQNEAQLDKSGLPSDRFFAERPEGSVSTLKIQRTQQEDSAVYLCASSLRHLGDPDTQYFGPGTRLTVL.

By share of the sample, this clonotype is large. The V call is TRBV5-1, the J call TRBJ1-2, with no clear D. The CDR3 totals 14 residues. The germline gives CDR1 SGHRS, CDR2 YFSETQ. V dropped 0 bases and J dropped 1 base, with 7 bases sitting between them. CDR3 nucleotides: TGCGCCAGCAGCTTGGAACACAATAACTATGGCTACACCTTC. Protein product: CASSLEHNNYGYTF.

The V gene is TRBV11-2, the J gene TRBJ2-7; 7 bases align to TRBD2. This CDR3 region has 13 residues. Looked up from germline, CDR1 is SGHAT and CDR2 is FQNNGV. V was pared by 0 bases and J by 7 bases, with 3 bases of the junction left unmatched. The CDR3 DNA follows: TGTGCCAGCAGCTTAGATTGGGAGGGTGAGCAGTACTTC. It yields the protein CASSLDWEGEQYF.

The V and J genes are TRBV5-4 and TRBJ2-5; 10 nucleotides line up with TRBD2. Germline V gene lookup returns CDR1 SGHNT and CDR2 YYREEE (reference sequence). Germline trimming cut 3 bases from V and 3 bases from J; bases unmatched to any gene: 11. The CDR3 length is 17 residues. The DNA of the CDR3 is TGTGCCAGCAGCTCCCCAGCTGGAGCGGGGGGGGAAGAGACCCAGTACTTC. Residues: CASSSPAGAGGEETQYF.

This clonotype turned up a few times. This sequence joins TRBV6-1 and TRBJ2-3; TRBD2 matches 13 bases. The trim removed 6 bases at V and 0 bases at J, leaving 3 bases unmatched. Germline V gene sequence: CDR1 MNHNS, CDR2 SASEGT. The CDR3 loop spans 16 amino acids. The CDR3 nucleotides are TGTGCCAGCAGCAGACTAGCGGGGGGTAGCACAGATACGCAGTATTTT. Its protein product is CASSRLAGGSTDTQYF.

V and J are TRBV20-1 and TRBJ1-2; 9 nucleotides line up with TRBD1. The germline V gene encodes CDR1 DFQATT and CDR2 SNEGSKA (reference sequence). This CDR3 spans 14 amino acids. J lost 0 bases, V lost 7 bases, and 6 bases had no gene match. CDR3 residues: CSVGTGFPNYGYTF. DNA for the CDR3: TGCAGTGTTGGGACAGGGTTCCCTAACTATGGCTACACCTTC.

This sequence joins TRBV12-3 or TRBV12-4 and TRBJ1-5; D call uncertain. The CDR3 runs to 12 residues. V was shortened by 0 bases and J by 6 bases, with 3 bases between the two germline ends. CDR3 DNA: TGTGCCAGCAGTTTAGCGGGTCAGCCCCAGCATTTT. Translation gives CASSLAGQPQHF.

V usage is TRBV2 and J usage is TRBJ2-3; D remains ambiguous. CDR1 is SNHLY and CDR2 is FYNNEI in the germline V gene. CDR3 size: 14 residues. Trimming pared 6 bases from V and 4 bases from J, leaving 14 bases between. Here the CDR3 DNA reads TGTGCCAGCAGGGAACAAGGGCAGTCAGATACGCAGTATTTT. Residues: CASREQGQSDTQYF.

The DNA of the CDR3 is TGCAGTGCTAGATCTGAGAACACCGGGGAGCTGTTTTTT. Translation: CSARSENTGELFF. This chain joins TRBV20-1 and TRBJ2-2; no clear D. Looked up from germline, CDR1 is DFQATT and CDR2 is SNEGSKA (reference sequence). Trimming removed 2 bases from V and 1 base from J, with 5 bases in between. The CDR3 spans 13 residues.

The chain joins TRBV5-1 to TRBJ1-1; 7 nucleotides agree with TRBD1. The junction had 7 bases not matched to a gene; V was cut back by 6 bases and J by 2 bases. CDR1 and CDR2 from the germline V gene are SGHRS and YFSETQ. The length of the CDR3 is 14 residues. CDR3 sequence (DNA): TGCGCCAGCAAACAGGGGCGGGTCAACACTGAAGCTTTCTTT. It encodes CASKQGRVNTEAFF.